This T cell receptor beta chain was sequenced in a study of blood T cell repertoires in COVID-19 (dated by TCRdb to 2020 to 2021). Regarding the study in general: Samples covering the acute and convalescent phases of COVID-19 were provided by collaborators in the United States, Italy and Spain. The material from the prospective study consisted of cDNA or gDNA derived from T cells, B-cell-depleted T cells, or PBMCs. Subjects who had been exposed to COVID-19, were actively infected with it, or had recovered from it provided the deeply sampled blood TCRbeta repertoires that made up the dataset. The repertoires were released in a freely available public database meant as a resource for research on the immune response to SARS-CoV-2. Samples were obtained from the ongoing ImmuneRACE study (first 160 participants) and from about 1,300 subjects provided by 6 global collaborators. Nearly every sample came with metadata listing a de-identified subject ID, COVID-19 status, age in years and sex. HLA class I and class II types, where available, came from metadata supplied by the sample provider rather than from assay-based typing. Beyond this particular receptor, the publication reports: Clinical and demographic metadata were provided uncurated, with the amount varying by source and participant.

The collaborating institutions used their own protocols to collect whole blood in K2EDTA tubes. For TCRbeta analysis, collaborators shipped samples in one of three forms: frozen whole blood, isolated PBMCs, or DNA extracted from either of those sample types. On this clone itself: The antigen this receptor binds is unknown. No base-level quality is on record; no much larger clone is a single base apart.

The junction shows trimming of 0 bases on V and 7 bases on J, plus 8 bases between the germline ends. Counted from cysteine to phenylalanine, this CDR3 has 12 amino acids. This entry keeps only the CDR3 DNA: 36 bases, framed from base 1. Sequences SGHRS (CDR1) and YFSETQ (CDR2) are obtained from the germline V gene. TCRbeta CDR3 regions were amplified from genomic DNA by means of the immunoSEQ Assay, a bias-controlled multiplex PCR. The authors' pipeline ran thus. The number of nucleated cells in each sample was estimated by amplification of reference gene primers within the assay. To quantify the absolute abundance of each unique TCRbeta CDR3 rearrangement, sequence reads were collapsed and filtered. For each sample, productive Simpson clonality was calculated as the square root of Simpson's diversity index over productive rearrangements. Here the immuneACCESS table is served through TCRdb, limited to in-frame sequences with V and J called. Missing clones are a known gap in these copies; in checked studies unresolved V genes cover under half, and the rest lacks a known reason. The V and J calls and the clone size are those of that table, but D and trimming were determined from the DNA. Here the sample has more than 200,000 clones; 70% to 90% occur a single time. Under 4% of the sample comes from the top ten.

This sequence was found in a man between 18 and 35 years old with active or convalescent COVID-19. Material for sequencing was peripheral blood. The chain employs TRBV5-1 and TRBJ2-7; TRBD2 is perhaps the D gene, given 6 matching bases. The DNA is TGCGCCAGCAGCTTGGTAAGCGGGGAGCAGTACTTC. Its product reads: CASSLVSGEQYF. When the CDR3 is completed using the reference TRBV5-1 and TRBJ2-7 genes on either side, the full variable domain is KAGVTQTPRYLIKTRGQQVTLSCSPISGHRSVSWYQQTPGQGLQFLFEYFSETQRNKGNFPGRFSGRQFSNSRSEMNVSTLELGDSALYLCASSLVSGEQYFGPGTRLTVT.